The 15 T cell receptor beta chains given below trace back to one sample, sequenced in a study of blood T cells in healthy people across ages (dated by TCRdb to about 2015). Library preparation was by 5' RACE. The sequencer listed for this sample is Illumina HiSeq 2500. A second PCR of about 6 to 11 cycles was run with a J-beta primer mix and a sample-barcoded 5' primer. TCRdb ran its own pipeline on the public reads, namely fastp trimming at Q25 and MiXCR clone calling, and kept in-frame beta chains. Rows matching on CDR3 protein sequence are summarized as one entry with the most common DNA and genes. The sample contains about 640,000 distinct CDR3 sequences, roughly 50% of them found a single time. The top ten clones comprise over 30% of the sample. The sample was blood. These receptors were collected from a man aged 55 to 69 in good health.

The gene calls are TRBV5-6 and TRBJ1-1; D uncertain. Germline V lookup: CDR1 SGHDT, CDR2 YYEEEE. V was clipped by 6 bases and J by 7 bases, with 13 bases between them. The CDR3 has 12 amino acids. CDR3 region: CASNDGLFEAFF. The CDR3, as DNA: TGTGCCAGCAACGACGGCCTCTTTGAAGCTTTCTTT. Full variable domain (remainder filled in from reference TRBV5-6 and TRBJ1-1): DAGVTQSPTHLIKTRGQQVTLRCSPKSGHDTVSWYQQALGQGPQFIFQYYEEEERQRGNFPDRFSGHQFPNYSSELNVNALLLGDSALYLCASNDGLFEAFFGQGTRLTVV.

This chain joins TRBV20-1 and TRBJ2-5; D ambiguous. The CDR3 is 13 amino acids. The V gene lost 6 bases and the J gene lost 4 bases, with 15 bases spanning the gap. Germline V gives CDR1 DFQATT, CDR2 SNEGSKA (reference sequence). As DNA, the CDR3 is TGCAGTGCCCCTGGTCCCCAGCGAGAGACCCAGTACTTC. Encoded protein: CSAPGPQRETQYF.

The chain recombines TRBV11-2 with TRBJ2-7, with TRBD1 as a possible D gene (5 bases). V was trimmed by 5 bases and J by 5 bases, leaving 19 bases between them. The CDR3 consists of 15 residues. CDR1 and CDR2 (germline): SGHAT, FQNNGV. This CDR3 reads CASSPAAPGYNEQYF. The DNA of the CDR3 is TGTGCCAGCAGCCCCGCAGCGCCAGGGTATAACGAGCAGTACTTC.

V usage is TRBV27 and J usage is TRBJ1-6; D remains unclear. The CDR3 is made up of 17 amino acids. V was pared by 5 bases and J by 8 bases, with 22 bases between. Per the germline V gene, CDR1 is MNHEY and CDR2 is SMNVEV (reference sequence). The CDR3 spells CASSRTAPLELYSPLHF. DNA for the CDR3: TGTGCCAGCAGTCGGACGGCCCCGTTAGAGCTTTATTCACCCCTCCACTTT.

This chain uses TRBV12-3 or TRBV12-4 with TRBJ1-2, with no clear D. Trimming removed 5 bases at V and 8 bases at J, with 24 bases between. The CDR3 contains 16 residues. The CDR3 protein is CASSTKLEFVSGGYTF. CDR3 coding DNA: TGTGCCAGCAGTACCAAACTCGAGTTTGTGAGCGGAGGCTACACCTTC.

V and J are TRBV27 and TRBJ2-7, with TRBD1 matching 10 bases. With V trimmed by 5 bases and J by 2 bases, 6 bases remained unmatched. The length of the CDR3 is 15 residues. Germline-derived CDR1 and CDR2 are MNHEY and SMNVEV (reference sequence). DNA for the CDR3: TGTGCCAGCAGTCCAGGGACAGGGGAGACCTACGAGCAGTACTTC. As protein: CASSPGTGETYEQYF.

This clonotype has only a few counts. This chain joins TRBV14 and TRBJ2-7; no reliable D call. V shed 0 bases and J shed 0 bases, with 6 bases lying between them. The CDR3 extends over 14 amino acids. The V gene's germline CDR1 is SGHDN and CDR2 FVKESK. Here the CDR3 DNA reads TGTGCCAGCAGCCAAGATGTAGGCTCCTACGAGCAGTACTTC. Amino acid sequence: CASSQDVGSYEQYF.

This clonotype was picked up a small number of times. This chain joins TRBV9 and TRBJ2-7; no reliable D call. Germline CDR1 and CDR2: SGDLS and YYNGEE. V gave up 4 bases and J gave up 0 bases, with 17 bases separating them. This CDR3 is 16 amino acids long. CDR3 DNA: TGTGCCAGCAGCATACAGCCGTCCCTCTTCTCCTACGAGCAGTACTTC. Translated: CASSIQPSLFSYEQYF.

CDR3 nucleotide sequence: TGTGCCAGTCCGACCCTTGCGGTCCAGCCCCAGCATTTT. It is translated as CASPTLAVQPQHF. The chain employs TRBV7-9 and TRBJ1-5, with no clear D. Trimming took off 9 bases at V and 7 bases at J, with 16 bases between the two ends. The CDR3 is 13 amino acids. Germline-derived CDR1 and CDR2 are SEHNR and FQNEAQ (reference sequence).

There are a few counts of this clonotype. The chain employs TRBV18 and TRBJ2-4, with 7 bases aligning to TRBD2. The CDR3 is 13 residues long. V was clipped by 3 bases and J by 6 bases; unmatched bases: 2. Per the germline V gene, CDR1 is KGHSH and CDR2 is LQKENI. The CDR3 DNA is TGTGCCAGCTCACCGGCTAGCGGAAACATTCAGTACTTC. Its protein is CASSPASGNIQYF.

The V call is TRBV5-1, the J call TRBJ2-7; no firm D call. Germline CDR1 and CDR2: SGHRS and YFSETQ. V was shortened by 0 bases and J by 3 bases, with 4 bases between the two germline ends. This CDR3 has 12 residues. CDR3 DNA: TGCGCCAGCAGCTTGGGATTCTACGAGCAGTACTTC. Translation gives CASSLGFYEQYF.

This clonotype was seen once. The chain's CDR3 is CSARRSDRVYNEQFF. CDR3 DNA: TGCAGTGCTAGAAGATCGGACAGGGTTTACAATGAGCAGTTCTTC. V gene TRBV20-1 combines with J gene TRBJ2-1; 8 nucleotides align to TRBD1. The CDR3 extends over 15 amino acids. J lost 4 bases, V lost 2 bases, and 7 bases had no gene match. Germline V gene data show CDR1 as DFQATT and CDR2 as SNEGSKA (reference sequence).

The V and J genes are TRBV5-1 and TRBJ2-6; 11 positions match TRBD1. There are 18 residues in the CDR3. V trimming: 0 bases; J trimming: 2 bases; junction bases outside the gene matches: 4. Germline CDR1 reads SGHRS; CDR2 reads YFSETQ. CDR3 loop: CASSLVGQGATGANVLTF. CDR3 nucleotides: TGCGCCAGCAGCTTGGTTGGACAGGGGGCAACTGGGGCCAACGTCCTGACTTTC.

The V and J genes are TRBV6-2 or TRBV6-3 and TRBJ2-1; either TRBD1 or TRBD2 may fit D (6 bases each). The V gene's germline CDR1 is MNHEY and CDR2 SVGEGT. The V end was cut by 11 bases, the J end by 4 bases, with 18 bases between. The CDR3 is 14 residues long. CDR3: CAGRKGGDYNEQFF. CDR3 DNA sequence: TGTGCCGGGCGCAAGGGGGGCGATTACAATGAGCAGTTCTTC.

The CDR3 coding sequence is TGCAGTGCTGACACCCGTGGAGGGTGGGTTGAAGCTTTCTTT. Translation gives CSADTRGGWVEAFF. The chain has TRBV20-1 and TRBJ1-1; no definite D call. Between the trimmed V and J ends, which lost 5 bases and 7 bases, there was a span of 20 bases. CDR1 is DFQATT and CDR2 is SNEGSKA in the germline V gene (reference sequence). This CDR3 has 14 residues.